This TCR beta chain was captured in a study of Graves' ophthalmopathy and Graves' hyperthyroidism. Study-wide findings and caveats: A 13-signature model separated ophthalmopathy from stable hyperthyroidism, reaching 85% to 90% sensitivity and less than 82% specificity cross-validated.

This clonotype was detected only a few times. Its antigen remains unknown. Calling hyperthyroidism stable required that no ophthalmopathy show up within 18 months of follow-up. Certain patients, namely those with other autoimmune diseases, uncontrolled infections, pregnancy or lactation, were excluded. An approximately 10 ml volume of fresh peripheral blood provided the PBMCs. RNA served as the template for amplifying TCR beta CDR3 regions. First-round RT-PCR employed HTBI primers, with a second-round multiplex PCR after it. MiXCR, run by TCRdb on the multiplex PCR reads, gives a single entry per CDR3 protein. The sample consists of roughly 400,000 distinct CDR3 sequences, roughly 14% of them appearing once. CDR3 length equals 15 residues. With 0 bases removed from V and 2 bases from J, the gap between germline ends came to 11 bases. Germline CDR1 is LNHNV and CDR2 is YYDKDF (reference sequence).

Sequencing was done on a sample of peripheral blood. The sequence derives from a woman in her late teens or twenties with stable Graves' hyperthyroidism. The rearrangement uses TRBV15 and TRBJ2-7; a possible D gene is TRBD2 (5 bases). DNA for the CDR3: TGTGCCACCAGCAGAGATAGGACTGTCACCTACGAGCAGTACTTC. Translation: CATSRDRTVTYEQYF. Supplemented by reference TRBV15 and TRBJ2-7, the full variable domain reads DAMVIQNPRYQVTQFGKPVTLSCSQTLNHNVMYWYQQKSSQAPKLLFHYYDKDFNNEADTPDNFQSRRPNTSFCFLDIRSPGLGDTAMYLCATSRDRTVTYEQYFGPGTRLTVT.